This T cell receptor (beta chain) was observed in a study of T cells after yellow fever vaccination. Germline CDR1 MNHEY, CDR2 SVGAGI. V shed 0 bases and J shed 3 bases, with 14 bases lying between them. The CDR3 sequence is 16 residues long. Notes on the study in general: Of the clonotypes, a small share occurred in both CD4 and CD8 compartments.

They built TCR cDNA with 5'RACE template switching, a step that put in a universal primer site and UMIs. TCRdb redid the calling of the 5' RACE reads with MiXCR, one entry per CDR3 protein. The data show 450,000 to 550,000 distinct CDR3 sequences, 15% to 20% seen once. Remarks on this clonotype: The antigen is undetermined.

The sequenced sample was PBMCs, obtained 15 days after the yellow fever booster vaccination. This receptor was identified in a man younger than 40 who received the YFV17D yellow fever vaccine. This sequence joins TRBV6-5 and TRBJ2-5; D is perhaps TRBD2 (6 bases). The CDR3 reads CASSYSGGVFEETQYF. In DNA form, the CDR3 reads TGTGCCAGCAGTTACTCGGGCGGGGTTTTCGAAGAGACCCAGTACTTC.